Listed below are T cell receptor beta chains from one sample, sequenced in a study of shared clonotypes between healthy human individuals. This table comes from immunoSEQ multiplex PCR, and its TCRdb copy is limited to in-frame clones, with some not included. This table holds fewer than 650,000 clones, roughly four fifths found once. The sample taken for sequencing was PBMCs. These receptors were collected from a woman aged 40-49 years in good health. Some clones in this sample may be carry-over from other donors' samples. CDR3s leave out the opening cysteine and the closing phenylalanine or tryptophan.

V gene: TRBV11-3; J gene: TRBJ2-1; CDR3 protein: ASSQGLAGYNEQF
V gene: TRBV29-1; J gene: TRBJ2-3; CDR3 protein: SAGGLRGTDTQY
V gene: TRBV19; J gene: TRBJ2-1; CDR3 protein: ASSRDSSSYNEQF
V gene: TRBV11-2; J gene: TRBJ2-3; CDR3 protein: ASSSPGWEGSTDTQY
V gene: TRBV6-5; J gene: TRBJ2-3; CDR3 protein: ASSYELAGTDTQY
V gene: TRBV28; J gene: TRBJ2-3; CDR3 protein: ASSPGTSVTQY
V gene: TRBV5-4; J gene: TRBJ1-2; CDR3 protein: ASSARGQGYGYT
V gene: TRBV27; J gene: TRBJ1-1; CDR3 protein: ASTNNRLGTEAF
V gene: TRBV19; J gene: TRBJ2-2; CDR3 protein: ASSSRQKNTGELF
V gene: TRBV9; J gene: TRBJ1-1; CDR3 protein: ASSEGGGRGTEAF
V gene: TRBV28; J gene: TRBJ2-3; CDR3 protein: ASQTVLSEVTQY
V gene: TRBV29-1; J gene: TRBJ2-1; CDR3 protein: SVEKGRTYNEQF
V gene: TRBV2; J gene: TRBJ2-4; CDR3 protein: ASRVAFAKNIQY
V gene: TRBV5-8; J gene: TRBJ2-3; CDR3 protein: ASTWGQSTDTQY
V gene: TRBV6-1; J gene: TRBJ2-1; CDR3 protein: ASSEVLGGSYNEQF
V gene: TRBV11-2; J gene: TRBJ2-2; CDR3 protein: ASTPPGQGSNTGELF
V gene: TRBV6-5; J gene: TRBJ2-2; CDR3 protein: ASSYPGTVGTGELF
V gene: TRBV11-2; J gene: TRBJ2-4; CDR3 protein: ASSLGASGRDIQY
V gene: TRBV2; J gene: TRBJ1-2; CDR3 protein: ASSQDRLNYGYT
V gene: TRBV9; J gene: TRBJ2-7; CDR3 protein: ASSETTSSHEQY
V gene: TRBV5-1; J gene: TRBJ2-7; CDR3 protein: ASSLTFQGGGSYEQY
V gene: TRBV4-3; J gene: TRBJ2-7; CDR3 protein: ASSQDRGGYEQY
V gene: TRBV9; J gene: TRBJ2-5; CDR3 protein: ASSARGSGQETQY
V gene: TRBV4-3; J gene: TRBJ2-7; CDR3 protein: ASSQGPGQNYEQY
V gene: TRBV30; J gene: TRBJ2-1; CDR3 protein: AWSWGQPQF
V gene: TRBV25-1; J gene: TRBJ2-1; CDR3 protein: ASSLGTHINEQF
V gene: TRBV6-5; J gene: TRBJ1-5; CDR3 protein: ASRKDRGRNQPQH
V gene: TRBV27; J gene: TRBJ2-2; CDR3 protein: ASSLQGGLAAGELF
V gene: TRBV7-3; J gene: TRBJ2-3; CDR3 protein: ASSRTGGIDTQY
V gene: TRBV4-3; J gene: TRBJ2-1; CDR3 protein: ASSQAAGLAGDEQF
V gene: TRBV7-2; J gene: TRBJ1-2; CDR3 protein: ASSSGSNYGYT
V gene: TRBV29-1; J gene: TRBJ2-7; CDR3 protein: SVVGLAGAEQY
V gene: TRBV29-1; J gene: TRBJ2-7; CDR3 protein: SVWTSGYEQY
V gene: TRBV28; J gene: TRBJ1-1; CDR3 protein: ASIPWGDSRAF
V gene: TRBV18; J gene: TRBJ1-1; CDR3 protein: ASSPPFGSLNTEAF
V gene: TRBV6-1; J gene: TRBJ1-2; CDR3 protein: AGRQGYFDGYT
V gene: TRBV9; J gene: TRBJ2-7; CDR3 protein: ASSVGGDIPYEQY
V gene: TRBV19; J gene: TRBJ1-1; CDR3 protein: ASSSTGDTEAF
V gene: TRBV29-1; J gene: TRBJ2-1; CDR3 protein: SAIHSYNEQF
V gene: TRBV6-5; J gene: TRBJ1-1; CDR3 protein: ASRTPTGGYEAF
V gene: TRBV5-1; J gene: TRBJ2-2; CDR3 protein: ASSLRTGTANTGELF
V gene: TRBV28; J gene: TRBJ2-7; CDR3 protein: ASSLTLESYEQY
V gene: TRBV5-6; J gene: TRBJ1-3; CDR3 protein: ASSRERGNTIY
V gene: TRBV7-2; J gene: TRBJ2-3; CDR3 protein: ASSPLGGTDTQY
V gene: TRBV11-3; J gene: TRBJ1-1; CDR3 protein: ASSLRVNTEAF
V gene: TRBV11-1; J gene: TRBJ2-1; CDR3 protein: ASRGLAWNEQF
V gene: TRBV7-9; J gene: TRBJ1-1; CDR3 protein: ASSLGAAEAF
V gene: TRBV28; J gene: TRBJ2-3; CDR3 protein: ASSGGLAVFVDTQY
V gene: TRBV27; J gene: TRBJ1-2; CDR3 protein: ASSLYDRGHGYT
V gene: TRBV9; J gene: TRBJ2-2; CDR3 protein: ASSVVGGVAGELF
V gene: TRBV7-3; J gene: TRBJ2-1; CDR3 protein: ASSRGLAGAGAYNEQF
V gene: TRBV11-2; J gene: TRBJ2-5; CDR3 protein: ASSPRDQETQY
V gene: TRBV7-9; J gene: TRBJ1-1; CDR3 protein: ASRTGTGGMSTEAF
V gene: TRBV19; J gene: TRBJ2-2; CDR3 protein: ASSIRRREGGTGELF
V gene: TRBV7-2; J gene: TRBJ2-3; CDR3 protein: ASSLGPDTQY